The rows below give T cell receptor beta chains drawn from one sample of a study of blood T cell repertoires in COVID-19. Using immunoSEQ multiplex PCR, the repertoire was profiled, and TCRdb retains in-frame clones only, with some absent. The profile covers 350,000 to 450,000 clones, with approximately 86% appearing a single time and less than 3.5% taken by the ten largest. The material sequenced was peripheral blood. The receptors stem from a human donor in a cohort sampled during active COVID-19. CDR3s include the opening cysteine and the closing phenylalanine or tryptophan. D genes are given only for firm matches. Clone size appears in some rows only: once, few, many, or a class for an expanded clone.

cdr3_length: 14
clone_size: -
d_call: -
j_call: TRBJ1-2
v_call: TRBV30
cdr3_nt: TGTGCCAGTACCTATCGCGGGGGGGTCGATGGCTACACCTTC
cdr3_aa: CASTYRGGVDGYTF

cdr3_length: 15
clone_size: -
d_call: -
j_call: TRBJ1-5
v_call: TRBV19
cdr3_nt: TGTGCCAGTAGTACCCCAGACAGAAACAATCAGCCCCAGCATTTT
cdr3_aa: CASSTPDRNNQPQHF

cdr3_length: 16
clone_size: -
d_call: TRBD1
j_call: TRBJ1-1
v_call: TRBV30
cdr3_nt: TGTGCCTGGGGGGGGATAAGACAGGGAGATTACACTGAAGCTTTCTTT
cdr3_aa: CAWGGIRQGDYTEAFF

cdr3_length: 11
clone_size: -
d_call: -
j_call: TRBJ1-2
v_call: TRBV20-1
cdr3_nt: TGCAGTGCTCTACCTACCTATGGCTACACCTTC
cdr3_aa: CSALPTYGYTF

cdr3_length: 14
clone_size: -
d_call: TRBD1
j_call: TRBJ2-7
v_call: TRBV29-1
cdr3_nt: TGCAGCGTATGGGCTCGGGACAGCTCCTACGAGCAGTACTTC
cdr3_aa: CSVWARDSSYEQYF

cdr3_length: 15
clone_size: many
d_call: TRBD1
j_call: TRBJ2-7
v_call: TRBV6-2/TRBV6-3
cdr3_nt: TGTGCCAGCAGTTACCCCCCGGACAGGGGCTCCGAGCAGTACTTC
cdr3_aa: CASSYPPDRGSEQYF

cdr3_length: 13
clone_size: -
d_call: TRBD2
j_call: TRBJ2-1
v_call: TRBV7-9
cdr3_nt: TGTGCCAGCAGCCAAGGAATTAGCGGGACCCAGTTCTTC
cdr3_aa: CASSQGISGTQFF

cdr3_length: 17
clone_size: few
d_call: -
j_call: TRBJ1-5
v_call: TRBV21-1
cdr3_nt: TGTGCCAGCAGCAAGTTTTGTATCTGCAGGGCCCATCAGCCCCAGCATTTT
cdr3_aa: CASSKFCICRAHQPQHF

cdr3_length: 14
clone_size: -
d_call: -
j_call: TRBJ1-2
v_call: TRBV2
cdr3_nt: TGTGCCAGCAGGGCCGGAACAGCTAACTATGGCTACACCTTC
cdr3_aa: CASRAGTANYGYTF

cdr3_length: 13
clone_size: -
d_call: -
j_call: TRBJ2-3
v_call: TRBV11-2
cdr3_nt: TGTGCCAGCAGCCTGCGTGGTCCAGATACGCAGTATTTT
cdr3_aa: CASSLRGPDTQYF

cdr3_length: 18
clone_size: -
d_call: TRBD2
j_call: TRBJ2-2
v_call: TRBV7-9
cdr3_nt: TGTGCCAGCAGCGTATATAGGGGTAGCGGGAGAGAAGCCGGGGAGCTGTTTTTT
cdr3_aa: CASSVYRGSGREAGELFF

cdr3_length: 15
clone_size: -
d_call: -
j_call: TRBJ2-1
v_call: TRBV25-1
cdr3_nt: TGTGCCAGCAGCCCCCCCCAAACTAGCTACAATGAGCAGTTCTTC
cdr3_aa: CASSPPQTSYNEQFF

cdr3_length: 13
clone_size: -
d_call: -
j_call: TRBJ2-7
v_call: TRBV11-2
cdr3_nt: TGTGCCAGCAGCTTAGGGAGTTCCAACGAGCAGTACTTC
cdr3_aa: CASSLGSSNEQYF

cdr3_length: 13
clone_size: -
d_call: TRBD2
j_call: TRBJ2-7
v_call: TRBV5-4
cdr3_nt: TGTGCCAGCAGGTCGAGCGGGACCTACGAGCAGTACTTC
cdr3_aa: CASRSSGTYEQYF

cdr3_length: 12
clone_size: once
d_call: -
j_call: TRBJ2-7
v_call: TRBV10-3
cdr3_nt: TGTGCCATCAGTGACGCGGGGTACGAGCAGTACTTC
cdr3_aa: CAISDAGYEQYF

cdr3_length: 16
clone_size: once
d_call: TRBD1
j_call: TRBJ2-5
v_call: TRBV5-1
cdr3_nt: TGCGCCAGCAAATCCGGGACAGGGGTTTTAGGAGAGACCCAGTACTTC
cdr3_aa: CASKSGTGVLGETQYF

cdr3_length: 14
clone_size: -
d_call: TRBD1
j_call: TRBJ1-4
v_call: TRBV7-9
cdr3_nt: TGTGCCAGCAGCAAGACAGGGCCTAATGAAAAACTGTTTTTT
cdr3_aa: CASSKTGPNEKLFF

cdr3_length: 14
clone_size: -
d_call: TRBD1
j_call: TRBJ1-1
v_call: TRBV5-1
cdr3_nt: TGCGCCAGCAGCTTGGTATCAGGGACAGGAGGGGCTTTCTTT
cdr3_aa: CASSLVSGTGGAFF

cdr3_length: 13
clone_size: -
d_call: -
j_call: TRBJ1-5
v_call: TRBV2
cdr3_nt: TGTGCCAGCGGAGGGGACTACAATCAGCCCCAGCATTTT
cdr3_aa: CASGGDYNQPQHF

cdr3_length: 14
clone_size: -
d_call: TRBD1
j_call: TRBJ2-7
v_call: TRBV15
cdr3_nt: TGTGCCACCAGCTACGGACAGGGGGGGTACGAGCAGTACTTC
cdr3_aa: CATSYGQGGYEQYF

cdr3_length: 16
clone_size: few
d_call: TRBD1
j_call: TRBJ2-3
v_call: TRBV7-2
cdr3_nt: TGTGCCAGCAGCCTCACACTGACAGGGGCAACAGATACGCAGTATTTT
cdr3_aa: CASSLTLTGATDTQYF

cdr3_length: 16
clone_size: -
d_call: TRBD2
j_call: TRBJ2-3
v_call: TRBV5-1
cdr3_nt: TGCGCCAGCAGCGTGGAGGGCGGGGGGGCCACAGATACGCAGTATTTT
cdr3_aa: CASSVEGGGATDTQYF

cdr3_length: 14
clone_size: -
d_call: -
j_call: TRBJ2-3
v_call: TRBV6-5
cdr3_nt: TGTGCCAGCAAGAGGACTACCACCACAGATACGCAGTATTTT
cdr3_aa: CASKRTTTTDTQYF

cdr3_length: 13
clone_size: -
d_call: -
j_call: TRBJ2-7
v_call: TRBV6-5
cdr3_nt: TGTGCCAGCAGGTACACAGGTCCCTACGAGCAGTACTTC
cdr3_aa: CASRYTGPYEQYF

cdr3_length: 15
clone_size: -
d_call: TRBD1
j_call: TRBJ1-1
v_call: TRBV28
cdr3_nt: TGTGCCAGCAGGTATATGGACAGGGGGCACACTGAAGCTTTCTTT
cdr3_aa: CASRYMDRGHTEAFF

cdr3_length: 16
clone_size: -
d_call: -
j_call: TRBJ2-2
v_call: TRBV5-5
cdr3_nt: TGTGCCAGCAGCTCGCTCGGGGGGCCGGACACCGGGGAGCTGTTTTTT
cdr3_aa: CASSSLGGPDTGELFF

cdr3_length: 15
clone_size: many
d_call: TRBD1
j_call: TRBJ2-7
v_call: TRBV19
cdr3_nt: TGTGCCAGTATGGGAGGACAGGGGGGTACCTACGAGCAGTACTTC
cdr3_aa: CASMGGQGGTYEQYF

cdr3_length: 13
clone_size: -
d_call: TRBD1
j_call: TRBJ1-2
v_call: TRBV28
cdr3_nt: TGTGCCAGCAGTTTATCCCCGGACAGGGACTACACCTTC
cdr3_aa: CASSLSPDRDYTF

cdr3_length: 14
clone_size: -
d_call: TRBD1
j_call: TRBJ1-4
v_call: TRBV5-5
cdr3_nt: TGTGCCAGCAGCGACAGGGTGAATAATGAAAAACTGTTTTTT
cdr3_aa: CASSDRVNNEKLFF

cdr3_length: 14
clone_size: -
d_call: TRBD2
j_call: TRBJ2-1
v_call: TRBV6-2/TRBV6-3
cdr3_nt: TGTGCCAGCAGTTCCGGGCGGGAGGGCCGTGAGCAGTTCTTC
cdr3_aa: CASSSGREGREQFF

cdr3_length: 16
clone_size: -
d_call: TRBD2
j_call: TRBJ2-1
v_call: TRBV19
cdr3_nt: TGTGCCAGTAGTATGGGGACTAGCGGGAGGATCTATGAGCAGTTCTTC
cdr3_aa: CASSMGTSGRIYEQFF

cdr3_length: 16
clone_size: -
d_call: -
j_call: TRBJ1-6
v_call: TRBV5-4
cdr3_nt: TGTGCCAGCAGCTTGGATCGTCGGGGGAAAGATTCACCCCTCCACTTT
cdr3_aa: CASSLDRRGKDSPLHF

cdr3_length: 14
clone_size: -
d_call: TRBD1
j_call: TRBJ1-2
v_call: TRBV19
cdr3_nt: TGTGCCAGTAACCCGCGGACAGGGACCTATGGCTACACCTTC
cdr3_aa: CASNPRTGTYGYTF

cdr3_length: 13
clone_size: -
d_call: -
j_call: TRBJ1-1
v_call: TRBV5-1
cdr3_nt: TGCGCCAGCAGGGTGGGGAGGCACACTGAAGCTTTCTTT
cdr3_aa: CASRVGRHTEAFF

cdr3_length: 18
clone_size: once
d_call: -
j_call: TRBJ2-7
v_call: TRBV5-4
cdr3_nt: TGTGCCAGCAGCTTCCTATGGGGGCCGCACCGGACGGCCTACGAGCAGTACTTC
cdr3_aa: CASSFLWGPHRTAYEQYF

cdr3_length: 16
clone_size: -
d_call: -
j_call: TRBJ2-7
v_call: TRBV9
cdr3_nt: TGTGCCAGCAGCCCTATTCACGGAGGACCCTTATACGAGCAGTACTTC
cdr3_aa: CASSPIHGGPLYEQYF

cdr3_length: 16
clone_size: -
d_call: -
j_call: TRBJ2-2
v_call: TRBV5-4
cdr3_nt: TGTGCCAGCCGCAACTCACCCACAGGGCTCACCGGGGAGCTGTTTTTT
cdr3_aa: CASRNSPTGLTGELFF

cdr3_length: 14
clone_size: -
d_call: -
j_call: TRBJ2-4
v_call: TRBV28
cdr3_nt: TGTGCCAGCAGTTTTTGGCTGGGGGGTGCCATTCAGTACTTC
cdr3_aa: CASSFWLGGAIQYF

cdr3_length: 14
clone_size: -
d_call: -
j_call: TRBJ2-1
v_call: TRBV6-6
cdr3_nt: TGTGCCAGCAGTTCCCGACTAGGGGTCGATGAGCAGTTCTTC
cdr3_aa: CASSSRLGVDEQFF

cdr3_length: 15
clone_size: -
d_call: TRBD1
j_call: TRBJ2-1
v_call: TRBV5-4
cdr3_nt: TGTGCCAGCAGTCCGGGGACAGGGGGCAGGAATGAGCAGTTCTTC
cdr3_aa: CASSPGTGGRNEQFF

cdr3_length: 16
clone_size: few
d_call: -
j_call: TRBJ2-1
v_call: TRBV2
cdr3_nt: TGTGCCAGCAGTGAATCCCCACTAGACCTTTACAATGAGCAGTTCTTC
cdr3_aa: CASSESPLDLYNEQFF

cdr3_length: 13
clone_size: -
d_call: -
j_call: TRBJ1-1
v_call: TRBV5-1
cdr3_nt: TGCGCCAGCAGCTTCTCGGGGGGCACTGAAGCTTTCTTT
cdr3_aa: CASSFSGGTEAFF

cdr3_length: 13
clone_size: -
d_call: -
j_call: TRBJ1-5
v_call: TRBV3-1/TRBV3-2
cdr3_nt: TGTGCCAGCAGCCAGGGCCAGGATCAGCCCCAGCATTTT
cdr3_aa: CASSQGQDQPQHF

cdr3_length: 17
clone_size: -
d_call: -
j_call: TRBJ1-3
v_call: TRBV11-2
cdr3_nt: TGTGCCAGCAGCGATTTGGACATGGTGGTCTCTGGAAACACCATATATTTT
cdr3_aa: CASSDLDMVVSGNTIYF

cdr3_length: 14
clone_size: -
d_call: -
j_call: TRBJ1-2
v_call: TRBV11-2
cdr3_nt: TGTGCCAGCAGCTTAGGTCCAGTTAACTATGGCTACACCTTC
cdr3_aa: CASSLGPVNYGYTF

cdr3_length: 16
clone_size: -
d_call: TRBD2
j_call: TRBJ2-1
v_call: TRBV2
cdr3_nt: TGTGCCAGCAGTGAGAGCCTGAGCGGGAGTTCGAATGAGCAGTTCTTC
cdr3_aa: CASSESLSGSSNEQFF

cdr3_length: 15
clone_size: -
d_call: TRBD1
j_call: TRBJ2-7
v_call: TRBV30
cdr3_nt: TGTGCCTGGACCATAGGGACAGATAGCTCCTACGAGCAGTACTTC
cdr3_aa: CAWTIGTDSSYEQYF

cdr3_length: 15
clone_size: -
d_call: -
j_call: TRBJ1-1
v_call: TRBV5-1
cdr3_nt: TGCGCCAGCAGCTTGGCAGGTTTTAGGAACACTGAAGCTTTCTTT
cdr3_aa: CASSLAGFRNTEAFF

cdr3_length: 15
clone_size: -
d_call: TRBD2
j_call: TRBJ2-3
v_call: TRBV5-6
cdr3_nt: TGTGCCAGCCAAAAGCGGGGGGGATTGATTAATACGCAGTATTTT
cdr3_aa: CASQKRGGLINTQYF

cdr3_length: 18
clone_size: -
d_call: TRBD1
j_call: TRBJ1-3
v_call: TRBV25-1
cdr3_nt: TGTGCCAGCAGTCCCTCTACAGGGGGCTCTATCTCTGGAAACACCATATATTTT
cdr3_aa: CASSPSTGGSISGNTIYF

cdr3_length: 14
clone_size: few
d_call: -
j_call: TRBJ1-2
v_call: TRBV3-1/TRBV3-2
cdr3_nt: TGTGCCAGCAGCTACGAAACAGGATACTATGGCTACACCTTC
cdr3_aa: CASSYETGYYGYTF